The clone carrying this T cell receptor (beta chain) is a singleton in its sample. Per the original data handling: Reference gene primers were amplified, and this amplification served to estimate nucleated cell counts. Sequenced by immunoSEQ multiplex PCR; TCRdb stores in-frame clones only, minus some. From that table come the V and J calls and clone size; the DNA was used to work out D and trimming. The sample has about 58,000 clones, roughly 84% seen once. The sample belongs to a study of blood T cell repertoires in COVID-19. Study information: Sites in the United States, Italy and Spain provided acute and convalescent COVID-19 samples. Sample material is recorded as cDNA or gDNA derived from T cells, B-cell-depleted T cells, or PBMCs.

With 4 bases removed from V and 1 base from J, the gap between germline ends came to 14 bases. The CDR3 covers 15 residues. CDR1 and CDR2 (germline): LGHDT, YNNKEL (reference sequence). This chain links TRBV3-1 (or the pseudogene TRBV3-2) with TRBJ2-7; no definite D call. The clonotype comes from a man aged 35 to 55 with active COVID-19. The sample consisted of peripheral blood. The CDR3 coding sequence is TGTGCCAGCAGCCTGGCAAGCGACTCTTCCTACGAGCAGTACTTC. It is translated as CASSLASDSSYEQYF.